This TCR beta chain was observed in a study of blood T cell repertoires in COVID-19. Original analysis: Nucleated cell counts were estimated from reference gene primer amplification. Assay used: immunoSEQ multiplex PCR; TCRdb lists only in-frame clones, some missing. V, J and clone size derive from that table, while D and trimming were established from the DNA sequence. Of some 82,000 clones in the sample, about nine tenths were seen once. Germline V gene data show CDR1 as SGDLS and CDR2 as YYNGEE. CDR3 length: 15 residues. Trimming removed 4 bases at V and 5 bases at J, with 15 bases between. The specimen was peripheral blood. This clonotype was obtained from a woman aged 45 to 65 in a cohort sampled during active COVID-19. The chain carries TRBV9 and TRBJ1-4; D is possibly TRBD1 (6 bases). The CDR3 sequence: CASSLLGQINEKLFF. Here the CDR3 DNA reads TGTGCCAGCAGCCTCCTAGGACAGATAAATGAAAAACTGTTTTTT.